Each of the 5 T cell receptor beta chains below was sequenced from the same sample in a study of blood T cell repertoires in COVID-19. Repertoires were generated with immunoSEQ multiplex PCR, while TCRdb's copy carries only in-frame clones and drops some. The repertoire consists of 400,000 or so clones, with 90% occurring once and the leading ten covering 0.55% to 0.75%. Sequenced input: PBMCs or T cells enriched from blood (not recorded which). Receptors were obtained from a man younger than 35 who had recovered from COVID-19.

V usage is TRBV6-5 and J usage is TRBJ2-7; TRBD1 is a possible D gene (6 bases). Trimming took 4 bases from V and 6 from J, leaving 22 bases between them. Germline CDR1 reads MNHEY; CDR2 reads SVGAGI. This CDR3 is 16 amino acids long. CDR3 amino acids: CASSSLKGGRGFEQYF. The CDR3 bases are TGTGCCAGCAGTTCCCTTAAAGGGGGTCGGGGCTTCGAGCAGTACTTC.

The chain joins TRBV30 to TRBJ1-5; D not certain. V was pared by 3 bases and J by 7 bases, with 13 bases between. Per the germline V gene, CDR1 is GTSNPN and CDR2 is SVGIG (reference sequence). The CDR3 has 13 amino acids. Written as DNA, the CDR3 is TGTGCCTGGAGAGAGGGTGTGTTACAGCCCCAGCATTTT. As protein: CAWREGVLQPQHF.

This clone has a single count. The chain recombines TRBV5-5 with TRBJ1-1; 8 nucleotides agree with TRBD1. Germline loops: CDR1 SGHKS, CDR2 YYEKEE (reference sequence). The trim removed 4 bases at V and 1 base at J, leaving 9 bases unmatched. CDR3 length: 16 amino acids. The CDR3 DNA follows: TGTGCCAGCAGCAACCGACCGGGACAGGCGAACACTGAAGCTTTCTTT. Encoded protein: CASSNRPGQANTEAFF.

The V gene is TRBV24-1, the J gene TRBJ2-5; D may be TRBD2 (5 bases). With 3 bases removed from V and 3 bases from J, the gap between germline ends came to 7 bases. This CDR3 comprises 13 residues. In germline, CDR1 is KGHDR, CDR2 SFDVKD. CDR3 loop: CATSDNGEETQYF. CDR3 nucleotide sequence: TGTGCCACCAGTGATAACGGGGAAGAGACCCAGTACTTC.

This clone was seen more than once but under ten times. Within the sample, other DNA sequences also encode this same CDR3. The chain recombines TRBV6-5 with TRBJ1-5; 9 bases match TRBD1. This CDR3 region has 13 residues. V lost 5 bases, J lost 6 bases, and 2 bases stayed unmatched. From germline, CDR1 is MNHEY and CDR2 SVGAGI. This CDR3 is CASSRQGGQPQHF. CDR3 in DNA: TGTGCCAGCAGTCGACAGGGGGGTCAGCCCCAGCATTTT.